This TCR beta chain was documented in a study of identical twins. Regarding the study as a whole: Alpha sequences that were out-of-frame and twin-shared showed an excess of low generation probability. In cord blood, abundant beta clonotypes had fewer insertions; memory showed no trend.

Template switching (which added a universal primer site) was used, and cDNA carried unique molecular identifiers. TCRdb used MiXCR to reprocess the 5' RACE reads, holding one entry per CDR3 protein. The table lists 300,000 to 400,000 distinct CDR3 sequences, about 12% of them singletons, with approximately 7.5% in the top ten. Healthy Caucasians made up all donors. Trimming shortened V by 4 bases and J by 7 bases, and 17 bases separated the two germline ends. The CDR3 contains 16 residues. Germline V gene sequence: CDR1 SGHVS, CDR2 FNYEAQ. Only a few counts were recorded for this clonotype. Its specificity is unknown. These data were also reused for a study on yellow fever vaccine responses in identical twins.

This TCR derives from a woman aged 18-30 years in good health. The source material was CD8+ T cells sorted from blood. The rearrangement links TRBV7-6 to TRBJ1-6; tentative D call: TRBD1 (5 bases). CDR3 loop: CASSYSRDGRNSPLHF. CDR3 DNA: TGTGCCAGCAGCTATTCTAGGGACGGGCGAAATTCACCCCTCCACTTT.